This TCR beta chain came from a study of cytomegalovirus exposure and HLA in healthy donors. Study-level results: Productive rates of about 90% or about 30% were seen for most TCR beta V segments in an earlier analysis. Analyses of presence and absence presupposed an approximately uniform sequencing depth across donors.

In regard to this clone: The antigen remains undetermined.

PCR was performed using 60 Vbeta and 13 Jbeta primers. In the original analysis: Around 9.9 million shared chains were among the about 80 million unique TCR beta chains that a later analysis counted. TCRdb's copy holds only in-frame clones and misses some; the assay was immunoSEQ multiplex PCR. The V and J calls and clone size were taken over from that table, and D and trimming were inferred from the DNA. The sample records roughly 45,000 clones, 60% to 80% being singletons. Trimming took off 1 base at V and 7 bases at J, with 8 bases between the two ends. In germline, CDR1 is SGHAT, CDR2 FQNNGV. This CDR3 comprises 12 residues.

The sequenced sample consisted of PBMCs. The receptor was derived from a young man in good health and CMV-seronegative. The chain is built from TRBV11-2 and TRBJ2-7; D gene uncertain. The CDR3 loop reads CASSLGPSEQYF. CDR3 coding DNA: TGTGCCAGCAGCTTAGGTCCTTCGGAGCAGTACTTC.